The clone carrying this T cell receptor beta chain was seen a few times. Around 30,000 T cell genomes (approximately 190 ng DNA) went into each sorted-subset replicate. Assay: immunoSEQ multiplex PCR; the TCRdb copy retains only in-frame clones and omits some. The repertoire consists of about 1.1 million clones, with roughly 80% occurring once and the leading ten covering almost 0.9%. This record belongs to a study of shared clonotypes between healthy human individuals. CD4+ cells underwent separation, giving CD45RA+ naive and CD45RA-negative memory subsets. The J segment lost 4 bases and the V segment lost 5 bases, leaving 13 bases of the junction unmatched. CDR1 and CDR2 (germline): SEHNR, FQNEAQ (reference sequence). There are 18 residues in the CDR3.

Sequences were obtained from memory CD4+ T cells from PBMCs. The subset denotes: CD45RA-negative fraction. This chain links TRBV7-9 with TRBJ2-6, with 8 bases that match TRBD2. This receptor was taken from a man between 18 and 35 years old in good health. Some clones in this sample may be carry-over from other donors' samples. The CDR3 protein is CASSLTGRGAPGANVLTF. CDR3 coding DNA: TGTGCCAGCAGCCTAACGGGGCGGGGGGCGCCCGGGGCCAACGTCCTGACTTTC. The entire variable domain, with the rest obtained from reference TRBV7-9 and TRBJ2-6, is as follows: DTGVSQNPRHKITKRGQNVTFRCDPISEHNRLYWYRQTLGQGPEFLTYFQNEAQLEKSRLLSDRFSAERPKGSFSTLEIQRTEQGDSAMYLCASSLTGRGAPGANVLTFGAGSRLTVL.